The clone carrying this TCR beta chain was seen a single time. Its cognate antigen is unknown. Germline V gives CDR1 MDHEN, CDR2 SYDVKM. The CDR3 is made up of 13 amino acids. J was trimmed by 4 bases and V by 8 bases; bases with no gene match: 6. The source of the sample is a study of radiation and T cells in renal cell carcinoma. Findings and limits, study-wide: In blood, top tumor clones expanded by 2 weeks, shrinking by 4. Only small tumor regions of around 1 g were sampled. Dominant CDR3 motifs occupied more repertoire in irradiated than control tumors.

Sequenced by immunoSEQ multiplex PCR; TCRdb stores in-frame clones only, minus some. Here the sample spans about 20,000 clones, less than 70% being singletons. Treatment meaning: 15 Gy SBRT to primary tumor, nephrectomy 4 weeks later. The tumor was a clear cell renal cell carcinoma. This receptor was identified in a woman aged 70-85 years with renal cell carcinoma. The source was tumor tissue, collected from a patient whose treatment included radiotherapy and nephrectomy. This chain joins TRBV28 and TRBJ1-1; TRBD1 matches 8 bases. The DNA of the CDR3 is TGTGCCAGCTACAGGGGGGGGAGCACTGAAGCTTTCTTT. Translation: CASYRGGSTEAFF.